The rows below give T cell receptor beta chains drawn from one sample of a study of T cell repertoires in cytomegalovirus infection. TCRdb reprocessed the reads with MiXCR, giving one entry per CDR3 protein. This table has hundreds of thousands of distinct CDR3 sequences, under 40% appearing once. The sample taken for sequencing was PBMCs. The receptors stem from a human donor in good health (CMV status not recorded). Some clones in this sample may be carry-over from other donors' samples. Both conserved end residues are part of each CDR3. D genes are given only for firm matches. Only part of the rows carry a size: once, few, many, or a class if the clone is expanded.

DNA,CDR3,D,J,length,V,size
TGTGCCAGCACCCTAATCGGGGGTAGTGGCTACACCTTC,CASTLIGGSGYTF,-,TRBJ1-2,13,TRBV12-3/TRBV12-4,-
TGTGCCAGCAGCCGAGGTCTAGCGGGCCTTTACAATGAGCAGTTCTTC,CASSRGLAGLYNEQFF,TRBD2,TRBJ2-1,16,TRBV7-2,few
TGTGCCACCAGCAGGGAAACCGGGAGCCTACAGACCCAGTACTTC,CATSRETGSLQTQYF,-,TRBJ2-5,15,TRBV15,-
TGTGCCAGCAGCCCCACTAGCGGGAGTACAGATACGCAGTATTTT,CASSPTSGSTDTQYF,TRBD2,TRBJ2-3,15,TRBV12-3/TRBV12-4,many
TGTGCCAGCTCGCCAGGGCCTTATGAGCAGTTCTTC,CASSPGPYEQFF,-,TRBJ2-1,12,TRBV18,few
TGTGCCAGCGGAGTAGGGAACACCGGGGAGCTGTTTTTT,CASGVGNTGELFF,-,TRBJ2-2,13,TRBV6-5,few
TGTGCCAGCAGTCCATCGGGGGGGCTAGCTTTCTTT,CASSPSGGLAFF,-,TRBJ1-1,12,TRBV7-9,few
TGTGCCAGCCGGCCTAGCGGGAGGAATGAGCATTTCTTC,CASRPSGRNEHFF,TRBD2,TRBJ2-1,13,TRBV6-8,once
TGTGCCAGCAGCTTAGAGGGGGGGGACAGCGGCAATCAGCCCCAGCATTTT,CASSLEGGDSGNQPQHF,TRBD1,TRBJ1-5,17,TRBV7-6,-
TGCAGTGCCCCCTCTCGAGCTAGCGGGACTTACGAGCAGTACTTC,CSAPSRASGTYEQYF,TRBD2,TRBJ2-7,15,TRBV20-1,few
TGTGCCAGCAGCATGACTTTCGAGCAGTACTTC,CASSMTFEQYF,-,TRBJ2-7,11,TRBV28,-
TGTGCTAGCAGCTTAGCCCCAGCTATTACCACCGGGGAGCTGTTTTTT,CASSLAPAITTGELFF,-,TRBJ2-2,16,TRBV7-7,few
TGTGCCAGCAGTGAAGGGGACAGAAACATTCAGTACTTC,CASSEGDRNIQYF,TRBD1,TRBJ2-4,13,TRBV2,few
TGTGCCACCAGCAGAGATAGGGGAAATCAGCCCCAGCATTTT,CATSRDRGNQPQHF,-,TRBJ1-5,14,TRBV15,-
TGTGCCAGCAGCGTAGGGGGGTCCACCAATGAGCAGTTCTTC,CASSVGGSTNEQFF,-,TRBJ2-1,14,TRBV9,once
TGTGCCACCCGAAACGGACACTACGAGCAGTACTTC,CATRNGHYEQYF,-,TRBJ2-7,12,TRBV6-5,-
TGTGCCAGCAGCTTACAGGGGCCCCGGGAAGATACGCAGTATTTT,CASSLQGPREDTQYF,-,TRBJ2-3,15,TRBV11-2,-
TGTGCCAGCAGTGTGGACCGCATCCCGCGCAATGAGCAGTTCTTC,CASSVDRIPRNEQFF,-,TRBJ2-1,15,TRBV28,once
TGTGCCAGCAGTCCCGGGACAGGGTACACTGAAGCTTTCTTT,CASSPGTGYTEAFF,TRBD1,TRBJ1-1,14,TRBV12-3/TRBV12-4,-
TGTGCCAGCAGCCAAGGGTCAGTGGGCTGGTCGTTATCCTACGAGCAGTACTTC,CASSQGSVGWSLSYEQYF,-,TRBJ2-7,18,TRBV14,few
TGTGCCAGCAGCTTTGTTGCGGGGGACCGAAACTACGAGCAGTACTTC,CASSFVAGDRNYEQYF,TRBD2,TRBJ2-7,16,TRBV7-2,few
TGTGCCAGCAGCCCCCAGGGTCAAGGAAATGAGCAGTTCTTC,CASSPQGQGNEQFF,-,TRBJ2-1,14,TRBV7-9,-
TGTGCCAGCAGCCAGACGAATAGCAATCAGCCCCAGCATTTT,CASSQTNSNQPQHF,-,TRBJ1-5,14,TRBV5-8,-
TGCGCCAGCAGCCAAGATTACGGGGAGGCAACTACCAGCAATCAGACCCAGCATTTT,CASSQDYGEATTSNQTQHF,-,TRBJ1-5,19,TRBV4-1,-
TGTGCCAGCAGTTTAGAGGGTTCTGAAAAACTGTTTTTT,CASSLEGSEKLFF,-,TRBJ1-4,13,TRBV12-3/TRBV12-4,few
TGTGCCAGCCATTTTCGGGACAGCATCTACGAGCAGTCCTTC,CASHFRDSIYEQSF,TRBD1,TRBJ2-7,14,TRBV28,-
TGTGCCAGCAGCCTCCCTGGGCGGGGACGGCCCCACGAGCAGTACTTC,CASSLPGRGRPHEQYF,-,TRBJ2-7,16,TRBV6-6,-
TGTGCCAGTAGTCCCTCGTTTTCGTCGGAGACCCAGTACTTC,CASSPSFSSETQYF,-,TRBJ2-5,14,TRBV19,many
TGTGCCAGCAGCCTCGGACCCTTGAGGATTGAGCAGTACTTC,CASSLGPLRIEQYF,-,TRBJ2-7,14,TRBV11-2,many
TGTGCCAGCAGCCGAACGGAGGCTGAAGAGCAGTTCTTC,CASSRTEAEEQFF,-,TRBJ2-1,13,TRBV7-9,-
TGTGCCAGCAGTTCATCGGGACTAGCGGAGAGCTACAATGAGCAGTTCTTC,CASSSSGLAESYNEQFF,TRBD2,TRBJ2-1,17,TRBV12-3/TRBV12-4,-
TGTGCCAGCTCCGCTAGCGGGGGGGCCTTAGATACGCAGTATTTT,CASSASGGALDTQYF,TRBD2,TRBJ2-3,15,TRBV7-3,few
TGTGCCTGGAGGCCAACTCTTTTCACCGGGGAGCTGTTTTTT,CAWRPTLFTGELFF,-,TRBJ2-2,14,TRBV30,-
TGTGCCAGCAGCCCGAGACAGGGTCCACAAGAGACCCAGTACTTC,CASSPRQGPQETQYF,TRBD1,TRBJ2-5,15,TRBV7-6,-
TGTGCCAGCAGGGAACCGCTTCTGAACACTGAAGCTTTCTTT,CASREPLLNTEAFF,-,TRBJ1-1,14,TRBV12-3/TRBV12-4,-
TGTGCCAGCAGCCCTTCGAGACTAGTACTTCACGAGCAGTACTTC,CASSPSRLVLHEQYF,-,TRBJ2-7,15,TRBV7-8,many
TGTGCCAGCAGTTGGGCAAGCTTGGGAGGGCGCACAGATACGCAGTATTTT,CASSWASLGGRTDTQYF,TRBD2,TRBJ2-3,17,TRBV12-3/TRBV12-4,-
TGTGCCAGCAGCGCAACACCGACAGATACGCAGTATTTT,CASSATPTDTQYF,-,TRBJ2-3,13,TRBV5-6,few
TGTGCCAGCAGCTCATATTCCGGGACAGGGGAAACAGATACGCAGTATTTT,CASSSYSGTGETDTQYF,TRBD1,TRBJ2-3,17,TRBV7-4,-
TGTGCCAGCGCCAAAGGCGGGACAGCGGATTCACCCCTCCACTTT,CASAKGGTADSPLHF,TRBD1,TRBJ1-6,15,TRBV7-6,-
TGTGCCAGCAGCTCCCCAACCGGACAGATGAACACTGAAGCTTTCTTT,CASSSPTGQMNTEAFF,-,TRBJ1-1,16,TRBV11-2,few